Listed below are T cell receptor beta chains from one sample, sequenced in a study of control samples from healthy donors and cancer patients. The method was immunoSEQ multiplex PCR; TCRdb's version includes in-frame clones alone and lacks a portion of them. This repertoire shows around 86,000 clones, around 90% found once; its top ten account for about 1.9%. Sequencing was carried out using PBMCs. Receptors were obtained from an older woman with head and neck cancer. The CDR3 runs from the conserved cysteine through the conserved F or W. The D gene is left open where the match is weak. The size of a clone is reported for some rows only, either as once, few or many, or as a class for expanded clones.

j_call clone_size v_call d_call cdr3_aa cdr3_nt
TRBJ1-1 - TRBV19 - CASSITGAGTEAFF TGTGCCAGTAGTATAACGGGGGCCGGCACTGAAGCTTTCTTT
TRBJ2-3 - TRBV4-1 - CASSQEGSVNTDTQYF TGCGCCAGCAGCCAAGAAGGAAGCGTCAACACAGATACGCAGTATTTT
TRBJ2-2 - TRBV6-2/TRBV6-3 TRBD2 CASSPVSGRAIWFTGELFF TGTGCCAGCAGTCCGGTTAGCGGGAGGGCCATCTGGTTCACCGGGGAGCTGTTTTTT
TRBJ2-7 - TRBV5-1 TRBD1 CASSLGTGGLQYF TGCGCCAGCAGCTTGGGGACAGGGGGCTTACAGTACTTC
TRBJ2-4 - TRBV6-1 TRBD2 CASSGPGLAGAKNIQYF TGTGCCAGCAGTGGACCGGGACTAGCGGGGGCCAAAAACATTCAGTACTTC
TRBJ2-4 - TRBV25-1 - CASSEMGAGETKNIQYF TGTGCCAGCAGTGAAATGGGAGCAGGGGAGACCAAAAACATTCAGTACTTC
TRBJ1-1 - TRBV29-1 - CSVVLGQNTEAFF TGCAGCGTTGTTCTGGGGCAGAACACTGAAGCTTTCTTT
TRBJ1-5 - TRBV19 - CASSRASNQPQHF TGTGCCAGTAGTCGCGCCTCCAATCAGCCCCAGCATTTT
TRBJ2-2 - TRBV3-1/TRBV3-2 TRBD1 CASSQETGVNTGELFF TGTGCCAGCAGCCAGGAGACAGGGGTGAACACCGGGGAGCTGTTTTTT
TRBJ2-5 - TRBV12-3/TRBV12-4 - CASSLVRGETQYF TGTGCCAGCAGTTTAGTAAGAGGGGAGACCCAGTACTTC
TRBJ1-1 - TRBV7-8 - CASSLGVLGMNTEAFF TGTGCCAGCAGCCTCGGGGTCCTAGGCATGAACACTGAAGCTTTCTTT
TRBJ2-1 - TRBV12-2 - CASRSTGTGCLAGGFNEQFF TGTGCAAGTCGCTCCACCGGGACAGGGTGCCTAGCGGGAGGCTTCAATGAGCAGTTCTTC
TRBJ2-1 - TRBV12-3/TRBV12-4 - CASSKIALGEQFF TGTGCCAGCAGCAAAATAGCGTTAGGTGAGCAGTTCTTC
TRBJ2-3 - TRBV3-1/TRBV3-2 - CASSQVPYGSADTQYF TGTGCCAGCAGCCAAGTCCCCTACGGGAGCGCAGATACGCAGTATTTT
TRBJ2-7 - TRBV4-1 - CASSQVWIQGSSYEQYF TGCGCCAGCAGCCAAGTCTGGATTCAGGGAAGCTCCTACGAGCAGTACTTC
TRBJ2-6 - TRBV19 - CASGGHNSGANVLTF TGTGCCAGTGGGGGACACAACTCTGGGGCCAACGTCCTGACTTTC
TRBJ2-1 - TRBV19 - CASVRRDGLDEQFF TGTGCCAGTGTTAGGAGGGACGGGCTGGATGAGCAGTTCTTC
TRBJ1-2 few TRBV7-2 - CASSPLQTNYGYTF TGTGCCAGCAGTCCACTACAGACTAACTATGGCTACACCTTC
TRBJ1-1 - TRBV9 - CASSVAPENTEAFF TGTGCCAGCAGCGTAGCTCCGGAGAACACTGAAGCTTTCTTT
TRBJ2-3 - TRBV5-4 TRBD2 CAVAGGNADTQYF TGTGCCGTAGCGGGCGGGAACGCAGATACGCAGTATTTT
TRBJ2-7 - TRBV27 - CASMTPATYEQYF TGTGCCAGCATGACTCCGGCGACCTACGAGCAGTACTTC
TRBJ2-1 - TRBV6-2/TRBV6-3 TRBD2 CASSQGLAGGNEQFF TGTGCCAGCAGTCAGGGACTAGCGGGAGGGAATGAGCAGTTCTTC
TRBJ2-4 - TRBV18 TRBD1 CASSAGTGDIQYF TGTGCCAGCTCAGCCGGGACAGGGGACATTCAGTACTTC
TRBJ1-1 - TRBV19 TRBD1 CASSIAVQGVGQNTEAFF TGTGCCAGTAGTATAGCCGTACAGGGGGTAGGGCAAAACACTGAAGCTTTCTTT
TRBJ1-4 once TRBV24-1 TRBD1 CATSDPRTGQLFF TGTGCCACCAGTGATCCCCGGACAGGGCAACTGTTTTTT
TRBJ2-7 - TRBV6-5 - CASSYNLQGGYEQYF TGTGCCAGCAGTTACAACCTCCAGGGCGGCTACGAGCAGTACTTC
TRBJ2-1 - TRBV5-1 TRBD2 CASSAVPLAGEGNEQFF TGCGCCAGCAGCGCGGTCCCACTAGCGGGAGAGGGCAATGAGCAGTTCTTC
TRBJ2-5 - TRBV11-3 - CASSSDEVQYF TGTGCCAGCAGCTCTGATGAGGTCCAGTACTTC
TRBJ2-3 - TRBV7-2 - CASSHGVHTSTDTQYF TGTGCCAGCAGTCATGGAGTCCATACTAGCACAGATACGCAGTATTTT
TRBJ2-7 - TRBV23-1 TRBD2 CASSQRREPGLDYEQYF TGCGCCAGCAGTCAACGGAGGGAACCGGGACTAGACTACGAGCAGTACTTC
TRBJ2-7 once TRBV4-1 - CASSHADRTSYEQYF TGCGCCAGCAGCCACGCCGACAGGACCTCCTACGAGCAGTACTTC
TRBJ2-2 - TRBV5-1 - CASSSGGSGELFF TGCGCCAGCAGCTCCGGGGGTTCCGGGGAGCTGTTTTTT
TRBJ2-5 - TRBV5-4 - CASSLETDGQETQYF TGTGCCAGCAGCCTAGAAACGGACGGGCAAGAGACCCAGTACTTC
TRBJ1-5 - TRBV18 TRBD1 CASSTNGGQTGYQPQHF TGTGCCAGCAGTACAAACGGGGGACAGACAGGTTATCAGCCCCAGCATTTT
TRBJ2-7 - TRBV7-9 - CASSLVGAVYEQYF TGTGCCAGCAGCTTAGTGGGAGCTGTTTACGAGCAGTACTTC
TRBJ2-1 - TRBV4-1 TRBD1 CASSQEYPGGVNEQFF TGCGCCAGCAGCCAAGAATACCCAGGGGGTGTCAATGAGCAGTTCTTC
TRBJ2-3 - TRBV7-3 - CASSPYGGADTQYF TGTGCCAGCAGCCCTTACGGGGGCGCAGATACGCAGTATTTT
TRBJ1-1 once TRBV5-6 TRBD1 CASSRDRGRITEAFF TGTGCCAGCAGTAGAGACAGGGGGAGGATCACTGAAGCTTTCTTT
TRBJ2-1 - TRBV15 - CATNRDGYEQFF TGTGCCACGAACAGGGATGGGTATGAGCAGTTCTTC
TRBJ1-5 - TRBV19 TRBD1 CASSIFGEGAVGNQPQHF TGTGCCAGTAGTATTTTCGGGGAGGGGGCGGTTGGCAATCAGCCCCAGCATTTT
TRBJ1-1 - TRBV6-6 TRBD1 CASSYAQGAEAFF TGTGCCAGCAGTTACGCCCAGGGGGCTGAAGCTTTCTTT
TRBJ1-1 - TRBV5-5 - CASSLLIRDTEAFF TGTGCCAGCAGCTTATTAATCAGGGACACTGAAGCTTTCTTT
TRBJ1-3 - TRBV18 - CASSPGTDSSGNTIYF TGTGCCAGCTCACCAGGGACCGACTCGTCTGGAAACACCATATATTTT
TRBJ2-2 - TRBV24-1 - CATSDSRFPGELFF TGTGCCACCAGTGATAGTCGGTTTCCCGGGGAGCTGTTTTTT
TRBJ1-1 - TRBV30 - CAWSAKGRRGEAFF TGTGCCTGGAGCGCAAAAGGTCGGCGGGGCGAAGCTTTCTTT